These 18 T cell receptor beta chains share one sample of origin, sequenced in a study of CD8 T cells in Susac syndrome. With random hexamers, reverse transcription was performed on about 0.5 to 1 ug of RNA. TCRdb reprocessed the immunoSEQ multiplex PCR reads with MiXCR, giving one entry per CDR3 protein. The data show approximately 180,000 distinct CDR3 sequences, with approximately 95% seen just once and approximately 0.094% held by the top ten. Material: CD4+ T cells from PBMCs. These TCRs come from a human donor with multiple sclerosis.

The chain links TRBV20-1 to TRBJ1-5; the D gene is possibly TRBD1 (5 bases). Germline V CDR1 and CDR2: DFQATT, SNEGSKA (reference sequence). V gave up 4 bases and J gave up 0 bases, with 19 bases separating them. The length of the CDR3 is 17 residues. CDR3 sequence reads: CSAIAGGASLSNQPQHF. CDR3 nucleotide sequence: TGCAGTGCTATAGCAGGAGGGGCGAGTCTTAGCAATCAGCCCCAGCATTTT.

This chain uses TRBV25-1 with TRBJ1-5; D not certain. Between the trimmed V and J ends, which lost 9 bases and 7 bases, there was a span of 16 bases. The CDR3 is 13 residues long. In germline, CDR1 is MGHDK, CDR2 SYGVNS. CDR3 amino acids: CASAGPSGQPQHF. CDR3 sequence (DNA): TGTGCCAGTGCCGGGCCCAGTGGACAGCCCCAGCATTTT.

The chain is built from TRBV20-1 and TRBJ1-1, with D tentatively TRBD1 (5 bases). This CDR3 region has 13 residues. Germline V gene sequence: CDR1 DFQATT, CDR2 SNEGSKA (reference sequence). V was clipped by 6 bases and J by 1 base, with 12 bases between them. The CDR3 loop is CSASRDGNTEAFF. For the CDR3, the DNA is TGCAGTGCCAGCCGGGACGGGAACACTGAAGCTTTCTTT.

V gene TRBV19 combines with J gene TRBJ2-1; possibly TRBD1 for D (5 bases). V lost 8 bases, J lost 5 bases, and 10 bases lay in between. From germline, CDR1 is LNHDA and CDR2 SQIVND (reference sequence). CDR3 length: 12 residues. This chain's CDR3 is CASGYRNNEQFF. In DNA, the CDR3 is TGTGCCAGTGGTTACAGGAACAATGAGCAGTTCTTC. Looking up the rest from reference TRBV19 and TRBJ2-1 gives the full variable domain: DGGITQSPKYLFRKEGQNVTLSCEQNLNHDAMYWYRQDPGQGLRLIYYSQIVNDFQKGDIAEGYSVSREKKESFPLTVTSAQKNPTAFYLCASGYRNNEQFFGPGTRLTVL.

The chain combines TRBV9 with TRBJ2-1; 9 nucleotides line up with TRBD2. Germline V CDR1 and CDR2: SGDLS, YYNGEE. This CDR3 has 15 amino acids. Trimming at V came to 0 bases and at J to 8 bases, leaving 6 bases not matched to a gene. The CDR3 spells CASSVGGRALDEQFF. CDR3 bases: TGTGCCAGCAGCGTAGGCGGGAGGGCCTTGGATGAGCAGTTCTTC.

This clonotype has just a few counts. V is TRBV25-1 and J is TRBJ2-7; 7 nucleotides match TRBD2. Germline trimming cut 11 bases from V and 3 bases from J; bases unmatched to any gene: 4. The CDR3 runs 11 residues. Looked up from germline, CDR1 is MGHDK and CDR2 is SYGVNS. The CDR3 loop reads CASSGNYEQYF. CDR3 coding DNA: TGTGCCTCTAGCGGAAACTACGAGCAGTACTTC.

The table lists this clonotype with a count of one. The V gene is TRBV2, the J gene TRBJ2-2, with 7 bases that match TRBD1. The CDR3 length is 13 residues. The germline gives CDR1 SNHLY, CDR2 FYNNEI. Trimming cost V 5 bases and J 5 bases; bases outside gene matches: 2. CDR3 nucleotide sequence: TGTGCCAGCAGTACAGGGGAGACCGGGGAGCTGTTTTTT. Residues: CASSTGETGELFF.

The V call is TRBV7-8, the J call TRBJ1-5, with a tentative D call TRBD1 (5 bases). Germline V gene sequence: CDR1 SGHVS, CDR2 FQNEAQ. V dropped 1 base and J dropped 6 bases, with 10 bases sitting between them. CDR3 length: 14 amino acids. The CDR3 spells CASSLGGAGQPQHF. In DNA, the CDR3 is TGTGCCAGCAGCTTAGGGGGCGCGGGTCAGCCCCAGCATTTT. The complete variable domain, with remaining parts taken from reference TRBV7-8 and TRBJ1-5, reads GAGVSQSPRYKVAKRGQDVALRCDPISGHVSLFWYQQALGQGPEFLTYFQNEAQLDKSGLPSDRFFAERPEGSVSTLKIQRTQQEDSAVYLCASSLGGAGQPQHFGDGTRLSIL.

This clonotype was recorded once. V is TRBV10-3 and J is TRBJ1-5, with a tentative D call TRBD1 (5 bases). CDR1 is ENHRY and CDR2 is SYGVKD in the germline V gene. The CDR3 has 13 residues. V was shortened by 6 bases and J by 4 bases, with 10 bases between the two germline ends. The CDR3 sequence is CAIRGGENQPQHF. CDR3 nucleotides: TGTGCCATCAGAGGAGGGGAAAATCAGCCCCAGCATTTT.

This sequence joins TRBV27 and TRBJ2-7; weak D call: TRBD1 (6 bases). The CDR3 is 17 amino acids. Trimming pared 4 bases from V and 1 base from J, leaving 20 bases between. From germline, CDR1 is MNHEY and CDR2 SMNVEV (reference sequence). CDR3 nucleotide sequence: TGTGCCAGCAGTTCCCGATTTGGCAGGGGAGTTTCCTACGAGCAGTACTTC. Protein: CASSSRFGRGVSYEQYF.

This chain joins TRBV19 and TRBJ2-6; no clear D. Germline assignment: CDR1 LNHDA and CDR2 SQIVND (reference sequence). V gave up 10 bases and J gave up 7 bases, with 8 bases separating them. The CDR3 is 11 residues long. The CDR3 sequence is CATLRANVLTF. The DNA of the CDR3 is TGTGCCACCTTACGAGCCAACGTCCTGACTTTC.

This clonotype was seen a handful of times. The chain couples TRBV20-1 to TRBJ2-7, with D possibly called TRBD1 or TRBD2 (6 bases each). The CDR3 runs 13 residues. Trimming stripped 4 bases from V and 5 bases from J, with 15 bases between. The germline V gene encodes CDR1 DFQATT and CDR2 SNEGSKA (reference sequence). CDR3 sequence: CSATFGGWNEQYF. DNA of the CDR3: TGCAGTGCTACCTTCGGGGGCTGGAACGAGCAGTACTTC.

The chain joins TRBV27 to TRBJ1-5; weak D call: TRBD1 (6 bases). Germline values: CDR1 MNHEY, CDR2 SMNVEV (reference sequence). This CDR3 contains 14 residues. V shed 5 bases and J shed 4 bases, with 12 bases lying between them. The CDR3 loop is CASSTSGANQPQHF. The CDR3 region has the DNA TGTGCCAGCAGTACGTCAGGGGCAAATCAGCCCCAGCATTTT.

The chain combines TRBV20-1 with TRBJ1-5, with D tentatively TRBD1 (5 bases). Germline CDR1 reads DFQATT; CDR2 reads SNEGSKA (reference sequence). This CDR3 region has 14 residues. V lost 5 bases to trimming and J lost 2 bases, with 13 bases between them. The DNA for the CDR3 is TGCAGTGCTCCGACGGGGGACCGCAATCAGCCCCAGCATTTT. It yields the protein CSAPTGDRNQPQHF.

The chain joins TRBV30 to TRBJ2-5, with 7 bases lining up with TRBD1. Germline V gene data show CDR1 as GTSNPN and CDR2 as SVGIG (reference sequence). The CDR3 covers 17 residues. The V gene end was trimmed by 3 bases and the J gene end by 4 bases; junction bases not matched to a gene: 17. The CDR3 DNA reads as TGTGCCTGGAGCGGAGTTGAGAGAGGGGGCGCGGGAGAGACCCAGTACTTC. Translating gives CAWSGVERGGAGETQYF.

J is TRBJ2-7 and V is TRBV7-2, with TRBD1 matching over 9 bases. V shed 3 bases, J shed 4 bases, and the junction held 7 bases outside the gene matches. The CDR3 extends over 15 amino acids. Per the germline V gene, CDR1 is SGHTA and CDR2 is FQGNSA. CDR3 in amino acids: CASSLIRTGAYEQYF. Written as DNA, the CDR3 is TGTGCCAGCAGCTTGATAAGGACAGGGGCGTACGAGCAGTACTTC.

V is TRBV5-1 and J is TRBJ2-2; weak D call: TRBD2 (6 bases). Per the germline V gene, CDR1 is SGHRS and CDR2 is YFSETQ. The CDR3 is made up of 14 amino acids. V shed 5 bases and J shed 4 bases, with 12 bases lying between them. The CDR3 loop reads CASSVREGTGELFF. The DNA of the CDR3 is TGCGCCAGCAGTGTGCGGGAAGGCACCGGGGAGCTGTTTTTT.

This chain uses TRBV5-1 with TRBJ2-3; 8 bases map to TRBD2. CDR1 SGHRS and CDR2 YFSETQ come from the germline V gene. J lost 0 bases, V lost 7 bases, and 7 bases had no gene match. The CDR3 is made up of 15 amino acids. CDR3 nucleotides: TGCGCCAGCGCCTGGCTAGCGGGTAGCACAGATACGCAGTATTTT. Translated, it gives CASAWLAGSTDTQYF.